This TCR beta chain was sequenced in a study of technical replicates of blood from a handful of donors. Profiled with immunoSEQ multiplex PCR; TCRdb holds only in-frame clones, not every one. The data hold approximately 53,000 clones, with about 96% observed a single time. The receptor's source is a human donor in good health. Sequenced: T cells isolated from PBMCs.

CDR3 sequence (DNA): TGTGCCAGCAGCTTTCTCCAGGGTACTGGAAAACTGTTTTTT. Its translation: CASSFLQGTGKLFF. The chain links TRBV13 to TRBJ1-4, with D possibly matching TRBD1 (5 bases). Trimming left V 3 bases short and J 10 bases short, with 15 bases between. Per the germline V gene, CDR1 is PRHDT and CDR2 is FYEKMQ (reference sequence). CDR3 length: 14 residues.